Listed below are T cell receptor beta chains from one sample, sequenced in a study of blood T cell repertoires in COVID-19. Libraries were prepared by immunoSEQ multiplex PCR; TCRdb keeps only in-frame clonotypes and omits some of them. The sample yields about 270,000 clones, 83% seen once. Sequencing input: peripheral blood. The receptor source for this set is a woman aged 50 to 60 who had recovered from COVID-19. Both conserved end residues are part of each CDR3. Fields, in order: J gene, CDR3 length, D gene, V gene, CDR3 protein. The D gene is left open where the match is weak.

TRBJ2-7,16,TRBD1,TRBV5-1,CASSPGPGTGHYEQYF
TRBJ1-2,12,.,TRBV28,CASSPALDGYTF
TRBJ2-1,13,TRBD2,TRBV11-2,CASSSLRGGEQFF
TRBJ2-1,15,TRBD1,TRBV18,CASSPGQSSYNEQFF
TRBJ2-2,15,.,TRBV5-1,CASSLAGSTTGELFF
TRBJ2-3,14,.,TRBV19,CASSIGGSVDTQYF
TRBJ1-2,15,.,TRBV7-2,CASSLGGGVDKGYTF
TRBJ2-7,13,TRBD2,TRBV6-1,CASSDSSGYEQYF
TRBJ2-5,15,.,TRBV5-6,CASSPRGTLGETQYF
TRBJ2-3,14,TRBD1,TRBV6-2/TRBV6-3,CASSRQGDTDTQYF
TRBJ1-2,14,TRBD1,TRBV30,CAWSAQTGGYGYTF
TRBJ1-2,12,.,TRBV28,CASSLEFGGYTF
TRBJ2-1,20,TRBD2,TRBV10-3,CAISAPTGTSGGASYNEQFF
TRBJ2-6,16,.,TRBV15,CATSPIQFSGANVLTF
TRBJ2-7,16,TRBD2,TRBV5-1,CASSLDSSGNAYEQYF
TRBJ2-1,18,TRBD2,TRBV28,CASSLREGLAGPYNEQFF
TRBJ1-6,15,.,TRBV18,CASSPQPGNSSPLHF
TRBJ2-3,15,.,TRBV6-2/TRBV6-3,CASSSGDTFPDTQYF
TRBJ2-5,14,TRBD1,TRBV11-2,CASSLDRGRETQYF
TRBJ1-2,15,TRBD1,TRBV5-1,CASSPGTGDVYGYTF
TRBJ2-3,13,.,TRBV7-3,CASSFSSTDTQYF
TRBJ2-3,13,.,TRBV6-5,CASRGDFTDTQYF
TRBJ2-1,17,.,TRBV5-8,CASSLAAAALSYNEQFF
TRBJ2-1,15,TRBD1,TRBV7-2,CASSLMGQGYNEQFF
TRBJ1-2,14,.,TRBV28,CASAPDQTRASYTF
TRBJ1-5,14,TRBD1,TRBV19,CASTRDRGTQPQHF
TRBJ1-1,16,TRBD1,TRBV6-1,CASSDRDRGPNTEAFF
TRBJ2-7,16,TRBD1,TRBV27,CASRGPWDSLSYEQYF
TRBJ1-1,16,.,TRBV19,CASSMLPDRPHTEAFF
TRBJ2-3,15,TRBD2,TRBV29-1,CSAPGTSGPTDTQYF
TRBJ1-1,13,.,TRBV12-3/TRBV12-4,CASTWARNTEAFF
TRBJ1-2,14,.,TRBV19,CASSRKDTGGGYTF
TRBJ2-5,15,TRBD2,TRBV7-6,CASSLVTSGKETQYF
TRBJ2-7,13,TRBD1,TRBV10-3,CATQMDRGGEQYF
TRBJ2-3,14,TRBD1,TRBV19,CASAGTGGADTQYF
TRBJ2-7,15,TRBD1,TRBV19,CASSGRDSLIYEQYF
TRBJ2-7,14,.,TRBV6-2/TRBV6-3,CASSYGPGLGEQYF
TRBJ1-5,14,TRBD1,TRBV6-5,CASRKDRGGSPQHF
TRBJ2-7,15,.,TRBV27,CASSLQQGLAYEQYF
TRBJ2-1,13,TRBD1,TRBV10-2,CASSLRGRGEQFF
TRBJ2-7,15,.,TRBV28,CASSRGTAGDYEQYF
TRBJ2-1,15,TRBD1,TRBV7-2,CASSPDRGRYNEQFF
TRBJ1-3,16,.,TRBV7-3,CASSLFGGTSGNTIYF
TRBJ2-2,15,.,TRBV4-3,CASSQNREPTGELFF
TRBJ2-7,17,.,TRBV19,CASSLQPRVGAPYEQYF
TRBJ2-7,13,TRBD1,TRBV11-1,CASSFGQGYEQYF
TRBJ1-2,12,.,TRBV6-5,CASSYDGNGYTF
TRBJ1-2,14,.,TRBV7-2,CASSSNGGVYGYTF
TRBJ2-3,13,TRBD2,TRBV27,CASSRSIRGGQYF
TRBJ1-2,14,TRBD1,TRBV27,CASSSGTAFYGYTF
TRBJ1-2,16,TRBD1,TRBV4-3,CASSQVWTGVNYGYTF
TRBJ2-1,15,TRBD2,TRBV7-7,CASSLGLAGGDEQFF
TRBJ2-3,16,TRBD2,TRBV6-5,CASSYSTSGGGDTQYF
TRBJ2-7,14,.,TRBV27,CASSGTPVVYEQYF
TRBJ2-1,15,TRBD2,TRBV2,CASRPGLAGDNEQFF